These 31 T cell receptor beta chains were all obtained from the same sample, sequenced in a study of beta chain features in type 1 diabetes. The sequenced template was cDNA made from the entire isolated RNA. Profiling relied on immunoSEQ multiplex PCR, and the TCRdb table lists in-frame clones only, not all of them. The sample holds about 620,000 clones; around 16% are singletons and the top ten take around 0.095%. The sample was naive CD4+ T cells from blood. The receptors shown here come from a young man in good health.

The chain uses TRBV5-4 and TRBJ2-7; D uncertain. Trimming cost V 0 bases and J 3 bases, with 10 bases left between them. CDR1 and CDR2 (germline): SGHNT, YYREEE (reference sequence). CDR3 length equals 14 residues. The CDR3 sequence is CASSLGGVVYEQYF. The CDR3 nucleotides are TGTGCCAGCAGCTTGGGTGGGGTAGTCTACGAGCAGTACTTC.

This CDR3 is CASSDYGRGVYEQYF. The CDR3 bases are TGTGCCAGTAGCGATTACGGAAGGGGAGTCTACGAGCAGTACTTC. The V and J genes are TRBV19 and TRBJ2-7, with D perhaps given as TRBD1 or TRBD2 (5 bases each). The CDR3 runs to 15 residues. Germline CDR1 reads LNHDA; CDR2 reads SQIVND (reference sequence). The V end lost 6 bases, the J end lost 3 bases, and 18 bases lay between the germline ends.

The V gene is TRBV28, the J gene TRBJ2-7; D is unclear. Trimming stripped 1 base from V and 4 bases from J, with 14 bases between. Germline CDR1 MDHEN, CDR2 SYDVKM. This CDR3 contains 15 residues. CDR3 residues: CASSLFPGLVYEQYF. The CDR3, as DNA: TGTGCCAGCAGTTTATTTCCGGGTTTGGTGTACGAGCAGTACTTC.

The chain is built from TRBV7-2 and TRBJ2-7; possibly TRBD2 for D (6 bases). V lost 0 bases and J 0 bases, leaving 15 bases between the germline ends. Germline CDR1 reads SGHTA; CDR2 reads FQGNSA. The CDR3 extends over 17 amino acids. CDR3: CASSLALTRGSSYEQYF. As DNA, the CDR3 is TGTGCCAGCAGCTTAGCGCTTACCCGGGGGAGCTCCTACGAGCAGTACTTC.

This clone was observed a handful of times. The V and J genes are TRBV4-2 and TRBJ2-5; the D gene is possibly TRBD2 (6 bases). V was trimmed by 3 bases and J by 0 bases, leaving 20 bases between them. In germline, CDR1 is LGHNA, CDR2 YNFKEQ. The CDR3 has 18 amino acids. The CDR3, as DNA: TGTGCCAGCAGCCAGGCGAGTGGTAGCGGCCTGTACCAAGAGACCCAGTACTTC. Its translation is CASSQASGSGLYQETQYF.

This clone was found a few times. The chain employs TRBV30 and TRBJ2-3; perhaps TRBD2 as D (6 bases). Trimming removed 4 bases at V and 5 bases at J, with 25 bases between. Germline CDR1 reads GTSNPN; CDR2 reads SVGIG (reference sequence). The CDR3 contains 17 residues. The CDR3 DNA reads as TGTGCCTGGATCCCAAGGCTCAGCGGGCGGGTGGGAGATACGCAGTATTTT. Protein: CAWIPRLSGRVGDTQYF.

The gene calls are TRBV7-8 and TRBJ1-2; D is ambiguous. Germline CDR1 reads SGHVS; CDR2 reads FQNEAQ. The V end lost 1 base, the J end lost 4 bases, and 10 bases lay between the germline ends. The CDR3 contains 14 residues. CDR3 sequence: CASSLGGDPYGYTF. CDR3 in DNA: TGTGCCAGCAGCTTAGGTGGAGATCCCTATGGCTACACCTTC.

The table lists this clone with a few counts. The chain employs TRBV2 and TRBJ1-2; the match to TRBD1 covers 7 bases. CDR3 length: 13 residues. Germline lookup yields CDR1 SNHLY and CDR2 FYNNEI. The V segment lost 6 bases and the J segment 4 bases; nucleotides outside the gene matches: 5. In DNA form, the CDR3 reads TGTGCCAGCAGGGGACAGTCCACCTATGGCTACACCTTC. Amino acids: CASRGQSTYGYTF. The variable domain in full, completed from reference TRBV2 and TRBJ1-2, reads EPEVTQTPSHQVTQMGQEVILRCVPISNHLYFYWYRQILGQKVEFLVSFYNNEISEKSEIFDDQFSVERPDGSNFTLKIRSTKLEDSAMYFCASRGQSTYGYTFGSGTRLTVV.

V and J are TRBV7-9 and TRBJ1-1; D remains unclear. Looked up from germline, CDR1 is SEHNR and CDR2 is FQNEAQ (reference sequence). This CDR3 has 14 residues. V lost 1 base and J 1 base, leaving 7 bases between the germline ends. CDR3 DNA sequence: TGTGCCAGCAGCTTAGTCGCTGCGAACACTGAAGCTTTCTTT. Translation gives CASSLVAANTEAFF. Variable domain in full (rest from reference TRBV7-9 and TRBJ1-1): DTGVSQNPRHKITKRGQNVTFRCDPISEHNRLYWYRQTLGQGPEFLTYFQNEAQLEKSRLLSDRFSAERPKGSFSTLEIQRTEQGDSAMYLCASSLVAANTEAFFGQGTRLTVV.

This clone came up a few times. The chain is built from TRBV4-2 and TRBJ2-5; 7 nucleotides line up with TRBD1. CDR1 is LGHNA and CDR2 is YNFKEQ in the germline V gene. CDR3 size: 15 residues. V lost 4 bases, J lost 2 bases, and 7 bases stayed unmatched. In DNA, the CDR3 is TGTGCCAGCAGCCTGGGTCCGGGACAGCAAGAGACCCAGTACTTC. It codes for CASSLGPGQQETQYF.

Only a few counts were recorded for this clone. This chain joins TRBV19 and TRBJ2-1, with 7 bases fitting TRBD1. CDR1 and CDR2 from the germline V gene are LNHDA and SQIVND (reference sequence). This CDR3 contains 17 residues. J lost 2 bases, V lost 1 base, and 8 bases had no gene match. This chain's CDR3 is CASSIVGGRGTYNEQFF. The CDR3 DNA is TGTGCCAGTAGTATAGTCGGTGGCAGGGGGACCTACAATGAGCAGTTCTTC.

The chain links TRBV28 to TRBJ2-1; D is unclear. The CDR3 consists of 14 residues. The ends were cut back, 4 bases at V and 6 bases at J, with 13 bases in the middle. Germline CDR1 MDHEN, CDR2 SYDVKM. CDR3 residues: CASSSPFEANEQFF. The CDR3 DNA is TGTGCCAGCAGTTCCCCATTTGAGGCCAATGAGCAGTTCTTC.

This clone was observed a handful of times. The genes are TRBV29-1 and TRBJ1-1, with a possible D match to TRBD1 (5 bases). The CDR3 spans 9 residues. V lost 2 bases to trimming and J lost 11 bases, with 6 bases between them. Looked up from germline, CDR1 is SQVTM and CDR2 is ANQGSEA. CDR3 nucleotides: TGCAGCGTTGAATGGGGGGCTTTCTTT. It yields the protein CSVEWGAFF.

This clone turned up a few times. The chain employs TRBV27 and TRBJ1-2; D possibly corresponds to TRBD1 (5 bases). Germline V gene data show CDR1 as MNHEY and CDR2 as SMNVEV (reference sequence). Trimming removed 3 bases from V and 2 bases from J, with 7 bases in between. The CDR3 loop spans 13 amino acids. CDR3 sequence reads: CASSFEGNYGYTF. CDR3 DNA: TGTGCCAGCAGTTTCGAGGGGAACTATGGCTACACCTTC.

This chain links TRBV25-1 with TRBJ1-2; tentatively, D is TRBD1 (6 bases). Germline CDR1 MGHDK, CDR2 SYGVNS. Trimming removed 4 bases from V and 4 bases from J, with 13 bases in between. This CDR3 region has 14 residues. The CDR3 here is CASSGKGGVYGYTF. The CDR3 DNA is TGTGCCAGCAGTGGCAAAGGGGGGGTCTATGGCTACACCTTC.

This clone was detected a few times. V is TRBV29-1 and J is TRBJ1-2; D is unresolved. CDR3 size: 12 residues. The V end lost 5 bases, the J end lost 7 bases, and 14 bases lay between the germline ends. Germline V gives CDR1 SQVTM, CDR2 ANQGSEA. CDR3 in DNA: TGCAGCGTTTGGAAGGGAAAGGGTGGCTACACCTTC. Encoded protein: CSVWKGKGGYTF.

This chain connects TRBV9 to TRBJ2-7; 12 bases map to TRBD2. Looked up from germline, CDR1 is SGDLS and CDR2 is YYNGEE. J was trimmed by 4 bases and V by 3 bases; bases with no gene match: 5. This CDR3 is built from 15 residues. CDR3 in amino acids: CASSATSGGTYEQYF. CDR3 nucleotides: TGTGCCAGCAGCGCGACTAGCGGGGGTACGTACGAGCAGTACTTC.

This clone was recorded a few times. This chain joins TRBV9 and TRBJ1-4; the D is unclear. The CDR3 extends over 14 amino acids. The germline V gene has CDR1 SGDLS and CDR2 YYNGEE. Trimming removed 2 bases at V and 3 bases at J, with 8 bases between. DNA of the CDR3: TGTGCCAGCAGCGTCAGTATGGCTAATGAAAAACTGTTTTTT. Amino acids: CASSVSMANEKLFF.

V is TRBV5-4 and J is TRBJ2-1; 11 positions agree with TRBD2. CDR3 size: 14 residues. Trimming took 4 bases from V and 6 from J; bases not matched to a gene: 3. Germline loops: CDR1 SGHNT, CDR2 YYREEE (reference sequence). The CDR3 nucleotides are TGTGCCAGCAGCGCTAGCGGGAGGTTCAATGAGCAGTTCTTC. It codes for CASSASGRFNEQFF.

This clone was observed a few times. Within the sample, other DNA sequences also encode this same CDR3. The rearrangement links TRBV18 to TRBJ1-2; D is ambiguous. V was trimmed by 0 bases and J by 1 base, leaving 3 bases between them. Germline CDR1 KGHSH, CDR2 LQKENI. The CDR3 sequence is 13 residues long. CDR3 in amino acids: CASSPPSNYGYTF. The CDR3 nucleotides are TGTGCCAGCTCACCACCGAGTAACTATGGCTACACCTTC.

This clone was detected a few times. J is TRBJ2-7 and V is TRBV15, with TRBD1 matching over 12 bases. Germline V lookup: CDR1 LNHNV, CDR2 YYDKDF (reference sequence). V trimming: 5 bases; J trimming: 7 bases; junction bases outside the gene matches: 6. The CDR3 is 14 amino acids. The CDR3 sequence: CATSDRDRGLEQYF. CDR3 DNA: TGTGCCACCAGCGACCGGGACAGGGGGCTTGAGCAGTACTTC.

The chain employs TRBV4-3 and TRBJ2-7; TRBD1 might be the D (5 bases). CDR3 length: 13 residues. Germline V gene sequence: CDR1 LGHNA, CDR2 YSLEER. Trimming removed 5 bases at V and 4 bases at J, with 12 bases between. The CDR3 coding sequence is TGCGCCAGCAGCTCCAGGGTTTCTTACGAGCAGTACTTC. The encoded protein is CASSSRVSYEQYF.

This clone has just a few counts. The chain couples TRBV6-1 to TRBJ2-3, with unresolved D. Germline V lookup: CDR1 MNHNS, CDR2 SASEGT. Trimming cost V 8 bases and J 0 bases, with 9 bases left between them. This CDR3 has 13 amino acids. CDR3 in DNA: TGTGCCAGCCTTAGTTTGAGCACAGATACGCAGTATTTT. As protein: CASLSLSTDTQYF.

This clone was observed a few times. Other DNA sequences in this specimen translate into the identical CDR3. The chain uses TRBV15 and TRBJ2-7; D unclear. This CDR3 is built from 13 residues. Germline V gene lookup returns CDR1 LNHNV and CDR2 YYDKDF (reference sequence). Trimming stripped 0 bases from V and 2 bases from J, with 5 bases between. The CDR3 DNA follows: TGTGCCACCAGCAGAGATCTTCCCTACGAGCAGTACTTC. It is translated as CATSRDLPYEQYF.

The CDR3 bases are TGCGCCAGCAGCCAAGACGGGGGTGGCGGACAGGTGTCCTACAATGAGCAGTTCTTC. This encodes CASSQDGGGGQVSYNEQFF. This chain links TRBV4-1 with TRBJ2-1; possibly TRBD1 for D (7 bases). V was clipped by 0 bases and J by 1 base, with 19 bases between them. The CDR3 covers 19 residues. Germline loops: CDR1 MGHRA, CDR2 YSYEKL.

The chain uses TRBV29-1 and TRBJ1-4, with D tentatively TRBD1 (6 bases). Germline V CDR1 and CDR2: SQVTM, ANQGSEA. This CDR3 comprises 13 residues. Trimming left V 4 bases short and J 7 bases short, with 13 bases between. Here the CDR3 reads CSVAEGGGEKLFF. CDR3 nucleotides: TGCAGCGTTGCTGAGGGGGGCGGTGAAAAACTGTTTTTT.

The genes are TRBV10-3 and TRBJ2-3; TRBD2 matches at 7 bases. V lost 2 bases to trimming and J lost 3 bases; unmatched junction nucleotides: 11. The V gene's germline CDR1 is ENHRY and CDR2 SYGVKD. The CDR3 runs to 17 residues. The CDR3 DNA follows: TGTGCCATCAGTGAGGCCTCTAAGAAGGGAGGGACAGATACGCAGTATTTT. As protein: CAISEASKKGGTDTQYF.

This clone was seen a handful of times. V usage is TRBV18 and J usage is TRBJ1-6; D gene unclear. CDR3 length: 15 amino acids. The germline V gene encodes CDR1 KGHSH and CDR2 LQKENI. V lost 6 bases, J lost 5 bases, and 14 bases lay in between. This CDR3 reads CASSHPTGNNSPLHF. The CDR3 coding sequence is TGTGCCAGCTCCCATCCGACCGGGAATAATTCACCCCTCCACTTT.

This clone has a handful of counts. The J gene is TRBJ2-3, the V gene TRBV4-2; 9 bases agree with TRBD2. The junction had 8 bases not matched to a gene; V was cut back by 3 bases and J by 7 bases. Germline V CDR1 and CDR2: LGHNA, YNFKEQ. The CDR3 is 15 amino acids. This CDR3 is CASSQGGGAIHTQYF. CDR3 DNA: TGTGCCAGCAGCCAGGGCGGGGGGGCCATTCATACGCAGTATTTT.

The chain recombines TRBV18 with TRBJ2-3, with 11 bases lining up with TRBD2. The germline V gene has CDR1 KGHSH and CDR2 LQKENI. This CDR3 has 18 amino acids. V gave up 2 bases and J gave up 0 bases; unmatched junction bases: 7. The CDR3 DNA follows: TGTGCCAGCTCACCAACGATAGCGGGAGGGACTAGCACAGATACGCAGTATTTT. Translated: CASSPTIAGGTSTDTQYF.

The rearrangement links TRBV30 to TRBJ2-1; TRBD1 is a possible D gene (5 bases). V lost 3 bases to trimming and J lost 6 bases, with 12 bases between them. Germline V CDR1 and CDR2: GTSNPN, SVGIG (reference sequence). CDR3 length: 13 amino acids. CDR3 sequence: CAWSRWTINEQFF. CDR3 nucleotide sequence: TGTGCCTGGAGCCGTTGGACAATCAATGAGCAGTTCTTC.